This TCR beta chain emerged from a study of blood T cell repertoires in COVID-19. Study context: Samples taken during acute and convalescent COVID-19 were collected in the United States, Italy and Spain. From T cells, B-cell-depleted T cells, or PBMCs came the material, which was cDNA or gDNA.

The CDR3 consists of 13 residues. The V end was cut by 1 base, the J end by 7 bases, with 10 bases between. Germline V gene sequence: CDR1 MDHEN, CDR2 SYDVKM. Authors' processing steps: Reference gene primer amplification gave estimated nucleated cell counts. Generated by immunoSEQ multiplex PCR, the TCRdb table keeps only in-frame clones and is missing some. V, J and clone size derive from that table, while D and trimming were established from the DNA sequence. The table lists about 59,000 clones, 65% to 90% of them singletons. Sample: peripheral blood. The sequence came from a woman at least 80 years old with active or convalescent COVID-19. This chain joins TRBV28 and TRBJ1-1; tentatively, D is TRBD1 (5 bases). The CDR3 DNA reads TGTGCCAGCAGTTTATACGGGGGTAATGAAGCTTTCTTT. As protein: CASSLYGGNEAFF.